This section outlines one TCR beta chain sequence together with its context. There is no known antigen for this receptor. Within one base of it there is no much larger clone, and no base qualities were kept. One collaborating source in Seattle enrolled patients during active infection and followed them longitudinally through the course of disease. The collaborating institutions used their own protocols to collect whole blood in K2EDTA tubes. For TCRbeta analysis, collaborator samples were shipped as frozen whole blood, as isolated PBMCs, or as DNA extracted from either sample type. The data were obtained in a study of blood T cell repertoires in COVID-19 (TCRdb year 2020). With respect to the entire study: Samples covering the acute and convalescent phases of COVID-19 were provided by collaborators in the United States, Italy and Spain. Sample metadata almost always included a de-identified subject ID, COVID-19 status, age in years and sex. The samples were drawn from two sources: the first 160 participants of the ongoing ImmuneRACE study, and 1,000 to 1,500 subjects contributed by 6 global collaborators. The prospective study material was composed of cDNA or gDNA derived from T cells, B-cell-depleted T cells, or PBMCs. Where HLA class I and class II types were available, the types were taken from metadata supplied by the sample provider, not from assay-based typing. The dataset comprised deeply sampled blood TCRbeta repertoires from subjects exposed to, actively infected with, or recovered from COVID-19. The repertoires were released in a freely available public database intended as a resource for research on the immune response to SARS-CoV-2.

TCRbeta CDR3 regions were amplified from genomic DNA by means of the immunoSEQ Assay, a bias-controlled multiplex PCR. From the authors' description of their analysis: Nucleated cell counts per sample were estimated from amplification of reference gene primers within the assay. Sequence reads were collapsed and filtered to measure the absolute abundance of every unique TCRbeta CDR3 rearrangement. For each sample, productive Simpson clonality was calculated by taking the square root of Simpson's diversity index across productive rearrangements. TCRdb re-hosts the immuneACCESS table, in-frame sequences only. Its copies lack some clones; in the studies checked, an unresolved V gene accounts for under half of them, and the cause for the rest is not known. V, J and clone size are taken as reported in that table, and D and trimming were inferred from the DNA itself. Within this sample are some 220,000 clones, with 65% to 90% of them counted one time only. Roughly 2.2% of the sample is held by the ten biggest clonotypes.

General conclusions and limits of the study: How much clinical and demographic metadata was included differed by source and by participant, and the metadata was provided uncurated.

This receptor was obtained from a woman in her 70s with COVID-19, enrolled during active disease. The specimen was peripheral blood.

The CDR3 region has the sequence CASSQEVVSGGANVLTF. In nucleotides, the sequence is TGTGCCAGCAGCCAAGAGGTGGTCTCCGGTGGGGCCAACGTCCTGACTTTC. The sequence is built from TRBV3-1 (or the pseudogene TRBV3-2) and TRBJ2-6, with no reliable assignment of the D segment. Cut back by 0 bases and 3 bases, the V and J ends lie 12 bases apart. Counted from cysteine to phenylalanine, this CDR3 has 17 amino acids. Only the CDR3 DNA stays, 51 bases, in frame from base 1. CDR1 and CDR2 were assigned from the germline V gene (reference sequence) as LGHDT and YNNKEL.